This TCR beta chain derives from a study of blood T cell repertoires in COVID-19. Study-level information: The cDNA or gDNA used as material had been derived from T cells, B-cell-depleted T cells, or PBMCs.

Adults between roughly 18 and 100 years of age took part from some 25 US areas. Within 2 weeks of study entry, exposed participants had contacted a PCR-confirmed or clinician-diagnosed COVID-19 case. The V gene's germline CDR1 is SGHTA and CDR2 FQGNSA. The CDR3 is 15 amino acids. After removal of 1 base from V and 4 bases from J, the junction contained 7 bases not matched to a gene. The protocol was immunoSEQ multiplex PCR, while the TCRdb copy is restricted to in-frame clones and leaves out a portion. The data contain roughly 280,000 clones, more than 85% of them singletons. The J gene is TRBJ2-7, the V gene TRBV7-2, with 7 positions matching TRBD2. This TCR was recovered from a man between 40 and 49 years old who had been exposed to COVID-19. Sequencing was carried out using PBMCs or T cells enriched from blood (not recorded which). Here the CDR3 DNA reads TGTGCCAGCAGCTTAGGACTAGCCGCGGATTACGAGCAGTACTTC. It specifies CASSLGLAADYEQYF.